This section outlines one TCR beta chain sequence together with its context. This sample stems from a study of blood T cell repertoires in COVID-19. Across the whole study: Some COVID-19 samples were acute and others convalescent; all came from the United States, Italy and Spain. In each case, the material was cDNA or gDNA derived from T cells, B-cell-depleted T cells, or PBMCs.

This CDR3 region has 16 residues. Germline assignment: CDR1 SGHVS and CDR2 FNYEAQ. V lost 1 base and J lost 3, with 12 bases in between. How the authors handled the data: Quantification of nucleated cells was approximated via reference gene primer amplification. Assay: immunoSEQ multiplex PCR; the TCRdb copy retains only in-frame clones and omits some. V and J calls and clone size follow that table, whereas D and trimming were derived from the DNA. This repertoire shows about 190,000 clones, about 83% found once; its top ten account for 0.88%. The source is a woman between 18 and 29 years old who had recovered from COVID-19. This chain links TRBV7-6 with TRBJ2-2; possible D gene TRBD2, 5 bases. Sequencing was done on a sample of peripheral blood. The CDR3: CASSLDPGSDTGELFF. The CDR3 DNA sequence: TGTGCCAGCAGCTTAGATCCGGGGTCGGACACCGGGGAGCTGTTTTTT. The whole variable domain, filled in from reference TRBV7-6 and TRBJ2-2, reads GAGVSQSPRYKVTKRGQDVALRCDPISGHVSLYWYRQALGQGPEFLTYFNYEAQQDKSGLPNDRFSAERPEGSISTLTIQRTEQRDSAMYRCASSLDPGSDTGELFFGEGSRLTVL.